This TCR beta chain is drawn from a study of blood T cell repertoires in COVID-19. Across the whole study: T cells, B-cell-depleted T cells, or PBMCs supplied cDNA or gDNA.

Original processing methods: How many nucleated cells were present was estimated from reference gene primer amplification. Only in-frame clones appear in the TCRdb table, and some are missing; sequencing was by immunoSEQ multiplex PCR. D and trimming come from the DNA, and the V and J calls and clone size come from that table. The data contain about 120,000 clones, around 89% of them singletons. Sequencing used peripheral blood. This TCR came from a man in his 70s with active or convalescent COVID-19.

The DNA for the CDR3 is TGTGCCAGTAGTATAGATTCGGGACTAGCGGGATCCTACAATGAGCAGTTCTTC. Protein sequence: CASSIDSGLAGSYNEQFF. The rearrangement links TRBV19 to TRBJ2-1; TRBD2 agrees at 13 bases. Germline loops: CDR1 LNHDA, CDR2 SQIVND (reference sequence). Germline trimming cut 0 bases from V and 1 base from J; bases unmatched to any gene: 3. The CDR3 has 18 amino acids.